Below, 24 T cell receptor beta chains from the same sample are listed, as sequenced in a study of OX40 agonist ivuxolimab in advanced cancers. Repertoires were generated with immunoSEQ multiplex PCR, while TCRdb's copy carries only in-frame clones and drops some. The sample has roughly 56,000 clones, approximately 83% seen once. The sequenced sample was CD4+ or CD8+ T cells sorted from blood, obtained in a trial of the OX40 agonist ivuxolimab. The receptors here all came from an adult with an advanced solid tumor such as melanoma, head and neck, liver or kidney cancer.

The chain couples TRBV11-2 to TRBJ2-7; D is tentatively TRBD1 or TRBD2 (5 bases each). Per germline, CDR1 SGHAT and CDR2 FQNNGV. With 6 bases removed from V and 2 bases from J, the gap between germline ends came to 20 bases. The CDR3 sequence is 16 residues long. The CDR3: CASRGVRGSYTYEQYF. CDR3 bases: TGTGCCAGCAGGGGAGTGAGGGGAAGCTATACCTACGAGCAGTACTTC.

This clone showed up just a few times. The chain joins TRBV7-6 to TRBJ2-5; the match to TRBD1 covers 7 bases. Germline CDR1 is SGHVS and CDR2 is FNYEAQ. This CDR3 comprises 16 residues. Trimming took 1 base from V and 4 from J; bases not matched to a gene: 9. The CDR3 coding sequence is TGTGCCAGCAGCTTAGGGGTAGGGACAGAGGTAGAGACCCAGTACTTC. This gives the protein CASSLGVGTEVETQYF.

CDR3 loop: CASARQGAVDSSGANVLTF. Written as DNA, the CDR3 is TGCGCCAGCGCCCGACAGGGGGCTGTCGATAGCTCTGGGGCCAACGTCCTGACTTTC. The chain has TRBV5-1 and TRBJ2-6; 10 nucleotides align to TRBD1. Germline loops: CDR1 SGHRS, CDR2 YFSETQ. The CDR3 has 19 residues. The V segment lost 7 bases and the J segment 0 bases; nucleotides outside the gene matches: 13.

The chain joins TRBV28 to TRBJ2-7; TRBD1 or TRBD2 may be the D gene (6 bases each). The V gene lost 4 bases and the J gene lost 0 bases, with 13 bases spanning the gap. Per germline, CDR1 MDHEN and CDR2 SYDVKM. The CDR3 runs to 15 residues. CDR3 DNA: TGTGCCAGCAGTTCCGGGGGCCGAAGCTCCTACGAGCAGTACTTC. It encodes CASSSGGRSSYEQYF.

The genes are TRBV7-9 and TRBJ1-4; D remains unclear. There are 14 residues in the CDR3. V lost 1 base to trimming and J lost 3 bases, with 6 bases between them. The germline gives CDR1 SEHNR, CDR2 FQNEAQ (reference sequence). CDR3 loop: CASSLGKANEKLFF. The DNA of the CDR3 is TGTGCCAGCAGCTTAGGGAAAGCTAATGAAAAACTGTTTTTT.

The rearrangement joins TRBV5-1 to TRBJ1-1; D remains ambiguous. V was clipped by 1 base and J by 3 bases, with 10 bases between them. In germline, CDR1 is SGHRS, CDR2 YFSETQ. The CDR3 extends over 14 amino acids. The CDR3 spells CASSLRVLDTEAFF. The CDR3 region has the DNA TGCGCCAGCAGCTTGCGGGTCTTGGACACTGAAGCTTTCTTT. Looking up the rest from reference TRBV5-1 and TRBJ1-1 gives the full variable domain: KAGVTQTPRYLIKTRGQQVTLSCSPISGHRSVSWYQQTPGQGLQFLFEYFSETQRNKGNFPGRFSGRQFSNSRSEMNVSTLELGDSALYLCASSLRVLDTEAFFGQGTRLTVV.

The rearrangement joins TRBV6-5 to TRBJ1-6; tentatively, D is TRBD1 (5 bases). CDR3 size: 15 residues. In germline, CDR1 is MNHEY, CDR2 SVGAGI. Between the trimmed V and J ends, which lost 0 bases and 10 bases, there was a span of 13 bases. As DNA, the CDR3 is TGTGCCAGCAGTTACTCCTTCAGGGCAGACTCACCCCTCCACTTT. This codes for CASSYSFRADSPLHF.

The chain links TRBV6-1 to TRBJ2-6, with unresolved D. In germline, CDR1 is MNHNS, CDR2 SASEGT. The CDR3 is made up of 15 amino acids. V lost 7 bases and J lost 0, with 10 bases in between. CDR3 sequence reads: CASKQTNSGANVLTF. In nucleotides, the CDR3 is TGTGCCAGCAAACAGACAAACTCTGGGGCCAACGTCCTGACTTTC.

DNA of the CDR3: TGCAGTGCTAGATTCTCTGAAAAACTGTTTTTT. This codes for CSARFSEKLFF. The chain is built from TRBV20-1 and TRBJ1-4; D unresolved. This CDR3 comprises 11 residues. Germline CDR1 DFQATT, CDR2 SNEGSKA (reference sequence). V was clipped by 2 bases and J by 7 bases, with 5 bases between them.

This clone showed up just a few times. The chain is built from TRBV7-6 and TRBJ1-4; D might be TRBD1 (6 bases). Germline V gives CDR1 SGHVS, CDR2 FNYEAQ. The CDR3 extends over 15 amino acids. The V and J ends lost 2 bases and 5 bases respectively, with 12 bases between them. Written as DNA, the CDR3 is TGTGCCAGCAGCTTAAGGGGGGCCAGAAATGAAAAACTGTTTTTT. This sequence encodes CASSLRGARNEKLFF.

The rearrangement joins TRBV6-6 to TRBJ2-7; 8 bases are a match to TRBD1. V dropped 6 bases and J dropped 0; count of bases not matched to a gene: 4. The CDR3 has 14 residues. CDR1 and CDR2 (germline): MNHNY, SVGAGI (reference sequence). CDR3 loop: CASRRTGSSYEQYF. The CDR3 DNA reads as TGTGCCAGCAGGCGGACAGGGAGCTCCTACGAGCAGTACTTC.

The chain has TRBV27 and TRBJ2-7, with 11 bases fitting TRBD2. This CDR3 comprises 15 residues. V was clipped by 6 bases and J by 1 base; unmatched bases: 5. Germline values: CDR1 MNHEY, CDR2 SMNVEV (reference sequence). The CDR3 sequence is CASRASGGFSYEQYF. CDR3 DNA sequence: TGTGCCAGCAGGGCTAGCGGGGGGTTTTCCTACGAGCAGTACTTC.

V and J are TRBV12-5 and TRBJ2-7; 8 nucleotides align to TRBD1. Losses at the gene ends were 3 bases for V and 1 base for J; bases not matched to a gene: 2. This CDR3 contains 14 residues. From germline, CDR1 is LGHNT and CDR2 FRNRAP. The CDR3 DNA is TGTGCTAGTGGTTTTGGACAGGGTTCCTACGAGCAGTACTTC. It yields the protein CASGFGQGSYEQYF.

The V and J genes are TRBV6-1 and TRBJ1-1; D is ambiguous. This CDR3 comprises 13 residues. CDR1 and CDR2 (germline): MNHNS, SASEGT. Trimming left V 8 bases short and J 0 bases short, with 10 bases between. The CDR3 DNA reads as TGTGCCAGCTCTTCTCAGGTGAACACTGAAGCTTTCTTT. Residues: CASSSQVNTEAFF.

Written as DNA, the CDR3 is TGTGCCAGCAGCCCACTCCGGGGGGTGGAGGGAAACACCATATATTTT. It encodes CASSPLRGVEGNTIYF. The gene calls are TRBV7-8 and TRBJ1-3; maybe TRBD1 (5 bases). CDR3 length: 16 residues. Per germline, CDR1 SGHVS and CDR2 FQNEAQ. The V gene lost 5 bases and the J gene lost 4 bases, with 18 bases spanning the gap.

The J gene is TRBJ2-2, the V gene TRBV25-1; D not resolved. Trimming took 4 bases from V and 1 from J, leaving 13 bases between them. The germline V gene encodes CDR1 MGHDK and CDR2 SYGVNS. The CDR3 sequence is 16 residues long. This CDR3 is CASSGRLILNTGELFF. The DNA of the CDR3 is TGTGCCAGCAGTGGAAGACTGATATTGAACACCGGGGAGCTGTTTTTT.

CDR3 DNA: TGTGCCAGCAGTGAACCGGGACAGGGATACTACGAGCAGTACTTC. Translated, it gives CASSEPGQGYYEQYF. The chain joins TRBV6-1 to TRBJ2-7; 9 positions agree with TRBD1. Looked up from germline, CDR1 is MNHNS and CDR2 is SASEGT. CDR3 length: 15 residues. V lost 2 bases to trimming and J lost 3 bases; unmatched junction nucleotides: 5.

This clone was seen only once. V usage is TRBV28 and J usage is TRBJ2-5, with 11 nucleotides matching TRBD1. Per the germline V gene, CDR1 is MDHEN and CDR2 is SYDVKM. After removal of 4 bases from V and 2 bases from J, the junction contained 0 bases not matched to a gene. This CDR3 is built from 14 residues. The CDR3 region has the DNA TGTGCCAGCAGTTGGGACAGGGGGCAAGAGACCCAGTACTTC. Its translation is CASSWDRGQETQYF.

In its sample, this clone was seen a few times. This chain joins TRBV4-1 and TRBJ1-4; D is ambiguous. This CDR3 has 12 residues. Between the trimmed V and J ends, which lost 1 base and 8 bases, there was a span of 5 bases. Germline values: CDR1 MGHRA, CDR2 YSYEKL. The CDR3, as DNA: TGCGCCAGCAGCCAAGTTGGGGAAAAACTGTTTTTT. Its protein product is CASSQVGEKLFF.

The V gene is TRBV5-1, the J gene TRBJ1-1, with unresolved D. Trimming stripped 1 base from V and 6 bases from J, with 22 bases between. The CDR3 runs to 17 residues. CDR1 is SGHRS and CDR2 is YFSETQ in the germline V gene. CDR3 loop: CASSLKWEADFVAEAFF. CDR3 DNA: TGCGCCAGCAGCTTGAAGTGGGAGGCAGACTTCGTCGCTGAAGCTTTCTTT.

The chain is built from TRBV19 and TRBJ2-7; 8 positions agree with TRBD2. Germline CDR1 reads LNHDA; CDR2 reads SQIVND (reference sequence). The CDR3 has 13 amino acids. V gave up 4 bases and J gave up 6 bases; unmatched junction bases: 5. The CDR3 sequence is CASSTRTSTEQYF. The DNA of the CDR3 is TGTGCCAGTAGTACCCGGACTAGCACCGAGCAGTACTTC.

This chain links TRBV7-6 with TRBJ2-7, with D possibly matching TRBD2 (5 bases). Trimming cost V 4 bases and J 3 bases, with 10 bases left between them. Germline CDR1 is SGHVS and CDR2 is FNYEAQ. This CDR3 is 13 amino acids long. The CDR3 region has the DNA TGTGCCAGCAGCTCTTACCGGGGCTACGAGCAGTACTTC. It encodes CASSSYRGYEQYF.

V usage is TRBV5-1 and J usage is TRBJ2-2; D not resolved. The CDR3 length is 13 residues. V dropped 0 bases and J dropped 1 base, with 1 base sitting between them. Germline V gene lookup returns CDR1 SGHRS and CDR2 YFSETQ. DNA for the CDR3: TGCGCCAGCAGCTTGGGGAACACCGGGGAGCTGTTTTTT. Protein: CASSLGNTGELFF.

The V and J genes are TRBV27 and TRBJ1-2; TRBD1 is a possible D gene (5 bases). The germline gives CDR1 MNHEY, CDR2 SMNVEV (reference sequence). CDR3 size: 13 residues. Trimming removed 4 bases at V and 4 bases at J, with 10 bases between. The CDR3 DNA reads TGTGCCAGCAGTTCCCGGGGGTCCTATGGCTACACCTTC. It translates to CASSSRGSYGYTF.